This is a list of T cell receptor beta chains from one sample in a study of CD8 T cells in Susac syndrome. In TCRdb, the immunoSEQ multiplex PCR reads were re-called with MiXCR into one record per CDR3 protein. The sample comprises hundreds of thousands of distinct CDR3 sequences, around 95% of which are singletons, and 0.08% to 0.095% rests with the top ten. The specimen was CD4+ T cells from PBMCs. These receptors all stem from a human donor with multiple sclerosis. CDR3s include the opening cysteine and the closing phenylalanine or tryptophan. D genes are given only for firm matches. Some rows mark clone size as missing; the rest say once, few, many or name a class of expanded clone.

j_gene,abundance,v_gene,d_gene,CDR3aa,CDR3nt
TRBJ1-6,.,TRBV20-1,.,CSARQDSSPNSPLHF,TGCAGTGCTAGGCAGGACAGCTCCCCTAATTCACCCCTCCACTTT
TRBJ1-4,.,TRBV20-1,TRBD1,CSAGTGNEKLFF,TGCAGTGCCGGGACAGGGAATGAAAAACTGTTTTTT
TRBJ2-3,.,TRBV9,.,CASSVGLPADTQYF,TGTGCCAGCAGCGTAGGACTCCCGGCAGATACGCAGTATTTT
TRBJ1-1,.,TRBV30,.,CAWAAGTEAFF,TGTGCCTGGGCTGCGGGCACTGAAGCTTTCTTT
TRBJ2-2,.,TRBV10-3,.,CAISSTGAGELFF,TGTGCCATCAGTAGCACCGGGGCCGGGGAGCTGTTTTTT
TRBJ2-7,.,TRBV7-2,TRBD2,CASSPGSGPTYEQYF,TGTGCCAGCAGCCCCGGTAGCGGGCCTACCTACGAGCAGTACTTC
TRBJ2-1,.,TRBV5-4,.,CASSLESGAHNEQFF,TGTGCCAGCAGCTTGGAATCGGGAGCCCACAATGAGCAGTTCTTC
TRBJ2-1,.,TRBV7-9,.,CASSLREAGWGNEQFF,TGTGCCAGCAGCTTAAGAGAGGCCGGATGGGGCAATGAGCAGTTCTTC
TRBJ2-3,.,TRBV30,.,CASRTGTDTQYF,TGTGCCTCCCGGACTGGGACAGATACGCAGTATTTT
TRBJ2-3,.,TRBV20-1,TRBD2,CSASKREASTDTQYF,TGCAGTGCTAGCAAGCGGGAGGCCAGCACAGATACGCAGTATTTT
TRBJ1-2,.,TRBV9,.,CASSVAGGEGYTF,TGTGCCAGCAGCGTAGCGGGGGGAGAAGGCTACACCTTC
TRBJ1-6,.,TRBV20-1,.,CSARESSYNSPLHF,TGCAGTGCTAGAGAGAGCTCCTATAATTCACCCCTCCACTTT
TRBJ2-6,.,TRBV20-1,.,CSANRRGGANVLTF,TGCAGTGCAAACAGGCGGGGTGGGGCCAACGTCCTGACTTTC
TRBJ2-7,.,TRBV18,.,CASSPRSSGFYEQYF,TGTGCCAGCTCACCTAGATCCAGTGGGTTTTACGAGCAGTACTTC
TRBJ1-1,.,TRBV20-1,.,CSASGVMNTEAFF,TGCAGTGCTAGTGGCGTGATGAACACTGAAGCTTTCTTT
TRBJ1-1,.,TRBV29-1,TRBD1,CSVLQGAPRRDTEAFF,TGCAGCGTCTTACAGGGGGCGCCCCGGAGGGACACTGAAGCTTTCTTT
TRBJ1-5,.,TRBV20-1,TRBD1,CSARDPRQGSNQPQHF,TGCAGTGCTAGAGACCCTCGACAGGGGAGCAATCAGCCCCAGCATTTT
TRBJ2-3,.,TRBV23-1,TRBD2,CASSQSLPGGDTDTQYF,TGCGCCAGCAGTCAATCCCTCCCGGGGGGGGACACAGATACGCAGTATTTT
TRBJ2-1,once,TRBV14,TRBD2,CASSQRGLAGGLGEQFF,TGTGCCAGCAGCCAGCGGGGACTAGCGGGAGGTCTCGGTGAGCAGTTCTTC
TRBJ2-2,.,TRBV29-1,.,CSVEEWSGHTGELFF,TGCAGCGTTGAAGAGTGGAGCGGACATACCGGGGAGCTGTTTTTT
TRBJ2-7,few,TRBV12-3/TRBV12-4,.,CASSLRQNYEQYF,TGTGCCAGCAGTTTACGTCAGAACTACGAGCAGTACTTC
TRBJ1-2,.,TRBV20-1,TRBD1,CSGAGGAGYGYTF,TGCAGTGGTGCAGGGGGCGCTGGCTATGGCTACACCTTC
TRBJ2-5,.,TRBV2,.,CASSDGVQETQYF,TGTGCCAGCAGTGATGGCGTCCAAGAGACCCAGTACTTC
TRBJ1-5,.,TRBV20-1,.,CSAIRRGLNQPQHF,TGCAGTGCTATCCGAAGGGGGTTAAATCAGCCCCAGCATTTT
TRBJ1-2,.,TRBV6-1,.,CASSGLDTIGPNYGYTF,TGTGCCAGCAGTGGCCTGGACACGATTGGTCCTAACTATGGCTACACCTTC
TRBJ2-7,.,TRBV5-1,TRBD1,CASSPGQGTGEQYF,TGCGCCAGCAGCCCGGGACAGGGAACGGGCGAGCAGTACTTC
TRBJ1-2,.,TRBV2,TRBD1,CASRQDRAYGYTF,TGTGCCAGCAGGCAAGACAGGGCCTATGGCTACACCTTC
TRBJ2-4,.,TRBV19,.,CASSIVNQAKNIQYF,TGTGCCAGTAGTATTGTGAATCAAGCCAAAAACATTCAGTACTTC
TRBJ2-5,.,TRBV4-1,TRBD2,CASSPGGAGVETQYF,TGCGCCAGCAGCCCCGGCGGAGCGGGAGTGGAGACCCAGTACTTC
TRBJ2-1,.,TRBV6-5,.,CASLRGNEQFF,TGTGCCAGCCTCAGGGGCAATGAGCAGTTCTTC
TRBJ2-5,few,TRBV5-6,TRBD2,CASSPGLAAQETQYF,TGTGCCAGCAGCCCGGGACTAGCGGCTCAAGAGACCCAGTACTTC
TRBJ2-4,.,TRBV9,.,CASSVAGRNIQYF,TGTGCCAGCAGCGTAGCTGGAAGAAACATTCAGTACTTC
TRBJ1-2,.,TRBV29-1,.,CSANSGTKYGYTF,TGCAGCGCCAACTCCGGGACAAAGTATGGCTACACCTTC
TRBJ2-5,few,TRBV5-4,.,CASSLGGQQETQYF,TGTGCCAGCAGCTTGGGTGGACAGCAAGAGACCCAGTACTTC
TRBJ2-7,.,TRBV9,.,CASSVGGGTPYEQYF,TGTGCCAGCAGCGTGGGGGGAGGTACGCCCTACGAGCAGTACTTC
TRBJ2-3,.,TRBV7-9,.,CASGQTTDTQYF,TGTGCCAGCGGCCAGACCACAGATACGCAGTATTTT
TRBJ2-7,.,TRBV20-1,.,CSARSTLGQEQYF,TGCAGTGCTAGATCCACTTTGGGTCAGGAGCAGTACTTC
TRBJ2-1,.,TRBV15,TRBD1,CATSRANIGGTGPFNEQFF,TGTGCCACCAGCAGAGCTAATATAGGAGGGACAGGGCCATTCAATGAGCAGTTCTTC
TRBJ2-1,.,TRBV20-1,.,CSASGQSNEQFF,TGCAGTGCTAGCGGGCAGAGCAATGAGCAGTTCTTC
TRBJ2-7,.,TRBV20-1,.,CSANPGDGLMYEQYF,TGCAGTGCCAACCCGGGGGATGGGTTAATGTACGAGCAGTACTTC
TRBJ1-2,.,TRBV3-1,.,CASSQEGTNYGYTF,TGTGCCAGCAGCCAAGAAGGGACAAACTATGGCTACACCTTC
TRBJ1-2,.,TRBV6-1,.,CASSVGPPVYGYTF,TGTGCCAGCAGCGTGGGACCGCCAGTCTATGGCTACACCTTC
TRBJ1-1,.,TRBV29-1,TRBD1,CSAGPGQGNTEAFF,TGCAGCGCAGGGCCGGGACAGGGAAACACTGAAGCTTTCTTT
TRBJ2-7,.,TRBV7-3,.,CASSPPGSDEQYF,TGTGCCAGCAGCCCCCCAGGGTCGGACGAGCAGTACTTC
TRBJ1-1,.,TRBV29-1,.,CSVEVLRTMNTEAFF,TGCAGCGTTGAAGTACTGAGAACTATGAACACTGAAGCTTTCTTT
TRBJ1-1,.,TRBV27,.,CASSPRRPTEAFF,TGTGCCAGCAGCCCTCGAAGGCCCACTGAAGCTTTCTTT
TRBJ2-7,.,TRBV27,TRBD1,CASSFTGGYEQYF,TGTGCCAGCAGTTTCACAGGGGGGTACGAGCAGTACTTC
TRBJ2-5,.,TRBV4-1,TRBD2,CASSHKPGLAYQETQYF,TGCGCCAGCAGCCATAAACCGGGACTAGCGTACCAAGAGACCCAGTACTTC
TRBJ2-4,.,TRBV7-9,TRBD1,CASSLPSGQGVAKNIQYF,TGTGCCAGCAGCTTACCATCGGGACAGGGGGTAGCCAAAAACATTCAGTACTTC
TRBJ2-1,.,TRBV20-1,.,CSAKWSGGGSYNEQFF,TGCAGTGCTAAGTGGAGTGGCGGCGGCTCCTACAATGAGCAGTTCTTC
TRBJ2-3,.,TRBV20-1,.,CSARGTSVNTQYF,TGCAGTGCTAGGGGGACTTCAGTGAATACGCAGTATTTT
TRBJ1-2,.,TRBV3-1,.,CASSHEDRNYGYTF,TGTGCCAGCAGCCACGAGGACCGCAACTATGGCTACACCTTC
TRBJ1-2,.,TRBV28,.,CASLDRLNGYTF,TGTGCCAGCTTAGACAGGCTGAATGGCTACACCTTC
TRBJ1-2,once,TRBV28,.,CASREEYGYTF,TGTGCCAGCAGGGAAGAATATGGCTACACCTTC
TRBJ1-1,few,TRBV11-2,TRBD1,CASSPSGQVNTEAFF,TGTGCCAGCAGCCCATCAGGACAGGTTAACACTGAAGCTTTCTTT
TRBJ2-7,.,TRBV12-3/TRBV12-4,.,CASTDQAGPSYEQYF,TGTGCCAGCACCGACCAAGCGGGTCCCTCCTACGAGCAGTACTTC
TRBJ2-7,once,TRBV15,TRBD2,CATSRGELAGTSYEQYF,TGTGCCACCAGCAGAGGCGAACTAGCGGGGACATCCTACGAGCAGTACTTC
TRBJ2-2,.,TRBV20-1,.,CSVQGSGELFF,TGCAGTGTCCAGGGATCCGGGGAGCTGTTTTTT